Following are 29 T cell receptor beta chains from one sample sequenced in a study of T cells in localized non-small cell lung cancer. Sequenced by immunoSEQ multiplex PCR; TCRdb stores in-frame clones only, minus some. In the table there are about 35,000 clones, approximately 90% of which are singletons. The sample in question was peripheral blood mononuclear cells, obtained before any cancer treatment. These receptors all come from a female donor older than 55 with stage II lung adenocarcinoma.

The rearrangement joins TRBV25-1 to TRBJ1-1; D gene unclear. The CDR3 consists of 13 residues. Germline CDR1 reads MGHDK; CDR2 reads SYGVNS. Trimming took off 6 bases at V and 8 bases at J, with 16 bases between the two ends. The CDR3 nucleotides read TGTGCCAGCAGATTCGCCGCCGGGATAGAAGCTTTCTTT. Its translation is CASRFAAGIEAFF.

The rearrangement uses TRBV6-5 and TRBJ1-1, with D unclear. Germline V CDR1 and CDR2: MNHEY, SVGAGI. The CDR3 runs 13 residues. V was trimmed by 5 bases and J by 4 bases, leaving 11 bases between them. CDR3 nucleotides: TGTGCCAGCAGTATACTTCGGAGCACTGAAGCTTTCTTT. This codes for CASSILRSTEAFF.

This clone was counted a single time. The chain recombines TRBV7-2 with TRBJ2-1; D possibly matches TRBD1 or TRBD2 (6 bases each). CDR3 length equals 16 residues. The V and J ends lost 5 bases and 1 base respectively, with 15 bases between them. Germline loops: CDR1 SGHTA, CDR2 FQGNSA. The CDR3 DNA reads TGTGCCAGCAGCCCTAGGGGGGTTCCTTCCTACAATGAGCAGTTCTTC. This encodes CASSPRGVPSYNEQFF.

V gene TRBV5-1 combines with J gene TRBJ2-5, with D possibly TRBD2 on 6 matching bases. The germline V and J ends were trimmed by 0 bases and 4 bases, with 13 bases remaining between them. This CDR3 has 15 residues. The germline V gene encodes CDR1 SGHRS and CDR2 YFSETQ. CDR3 residues: CASSLGPGGGETQYF. In DNA form, the CDR3 reads TGCGCCAGCAGCTTGGGGCCCGGGGGAGGAGAGACCCAGTACTTC.

The V call is TRBV18, the J call TRBJ2-7, with D possibly matching TRBD1 (5 bases). The V and J ends lost 3 bases and 7 bases respectively, with 16 bases between them. Germline CDR1 KGHSH, CDR2 LQKENI. The length of the CDR3 is 14 residues. The CDR3 DNA is TGTGCCAGCTCACCGGCGGCAGGGAAGATAGAGCAGTACTTC. Its translation is CASSPAAGKIEQYF.

V usage is TRBV5-8 and J usage is TRBJ2-7; D tentatively reads TRBD1 or TRBD2 (6 bases each). The CDR3 sequence is 15 residues long. Germline lookup yields CDR1 SGHTS and CDR2 YDEGEE. Trimming shortened V by 5 bases and J by 0 bases, and 15 bases separated the two germline ends. This CDR3 reads CASRPWGAHSYEQYF. CDR3 nucleotides: TGTGCCAGCAGACCCTGGGGGGCTCACTCCTACGAGCAGTACTTC.

The V call is TRBV7-9, the J call TRBJ1-4; D perhaps matches TRBD1 (6 bases). V lost 5 bases, J lost 7 bases, and 14 bases lay in between. The CDR3 consists of 14 residues. From germline, CDR1 is SEHNR and CDR2 FQNEAQ (reference sequence). CDR3 loop: CASSRTASSEKLFF. The CDR3 coding sequence is TGTGCCAGCAGCCGGACAGCGTCTAGTGAAAAACTGTTTTTT.

This sequence joins TRBV4-1 and TRBJ2-4, with 9 bases that match TRBD1. J gave up 4 bases and V 4 bases, and 2 bases lay outside the gene matches. There are 14 residues in the CDR3. From germline, CDR1 is MGHRA and CDR2 YSYEKL. As DNA, the CDR3 is TGCGCCAGCAGCCTTGGGACAGGGAAAAACATTCAGTACTTC. This encodes CASSLGTGKNIQYF.

This clone has only one observation. The chain carries TRBV5-4 and TRBJ2-3; 7 bases align to TRBD2. CDR1 and CDR2 (germline): SGHNT, YYREEE (reference sequence). V lost 4 bases and J lost 0; bases outside the gene matches: 5. The CDR3 consists of 15 residues. The CDR3 sequence is CASSPSLASTDTQYF. CDR3 nucleotides: TGTGCCAGCAGCCCCTCACTAGCGAGCACAGATACGCAGTATTTT.

This sequence joins TRBV30 and TRBJ1-6; D is unclear. Germline CDR1 reads GTSNPN; CDR2 reads SVGIG (reference sequence). This CDR3 comprises 15 residues. The V end was cut by 2 bases, the J end by 3 bases, with 11 bases between. CDR3 sequence reads: CAWSFGRSYNSPLHF. In DNA, the CDR3 is TGTGCCTGGAGTTTCGGTCGTAGCTATAATTCACCCCTCCACTTT.

The rearrangement joins TRBV5-1 to TRBJ2-3; 7 bases agree with TRBD2. This CDR3 has 14 amino acids. CDR1 is SGHRS and CDR2 is YFSETQ in the germline V gene. V lost 4 bases to trimming and J lost 9 bases; unmatched junction nucleotides: 11. CDR3: CASSPAAGEETQYF. CDR3 in DNA: TGCGCCAGCAGCCCCGCGGCGGGGGAGGAGACGCAGTATTTT.

V is TRBV10-2 and J is TRBJ2-1; D unclear. Germline lookup yields CDR1 WSHSY and CDR2 SAAADI. The CDR3 runs to 17 residues. V was shortened by 6 bases and J by 7 bases, with 25 bases between the two germline ends. CDR3 region: CASRRTPGPSFSNEQFF. The CDR3 DNA follows: TGCGCCAGCAGGAGGACCCCGGGCCCCAGTTTTTCGAATGAGCAGTTCTTC.

The chain combines TRBV4-3 with TRBJ2-2; tentatively, D is TRBD2 (6 bases). The CDR3 has 15 residues. Germline V gene sequence: CDR1 LGHNA, CDR2 YSLEER. V dropped 0 bases and J dropped 7 bases, with 12 bases sitting between them. In nucleotides, the CDR3 is TGCGCCAGCAGCCAAGATCTGGGGGGAGGCGGGGAGCTGTTTTTT. This sequence encodes CASSQDLGGGGELFF.

V is TRBV28 and J is TRBJ2-7, with D possibly TRBD2 on 6 matching bases. The germline gives CDR1 MDHEN, CDR2 SYDVKM. This CDR3 spans 14 amino acids. Trimming removed 5 bases at V and 0 bases at J, with 11 bases between. The CDR3 protein is CASSPAGGSYEQYF. The CDR3 DNA follows: TGTGCCAGCAGTCCCGCCGGGGGCTCCTACGAGCAGTACTTC.

V is TRBV6-6 and J is TRBJ1-4, with D possibly matching TRBD1 (6 bases). This CDR3 spans 14 amino acids. The V gene lost 5 bases and the J gene lost 7 bases, with 14 bases spanning the gap. Germline assignment: CDR1 MNHNY and CDR2 SVGAGI (reference sequence). Here the CDR3 reads CASSSQGNGEKLFF. CDR3 nucleotides: TGTGCCAGCAGTAGCCAGGGGAATGGTGAAAAACTGTTTTTT.

Written as DNA, the CDR3 is TGTGCCAGCAGTATCATCGGAGAGACCCAGTACTTC. Protein: CASSIIGETQYF. J is TRBJ2-5 and V is TRBV27; no clear D. With 5 bases removed from V and 4 bases from J, the gap between germline ends came to 8 bases. CDR3 length equals 12 residues. The germline gives CDR1 MNHEY, CDR2 SMNVEV (reference sequence).

The DNA for the CDR3 is TGTGCCAGCAGCCCTGGACAGGCTCCCTACGAGCAGTACTTC. This codes for CASSPGQAPYEQYF. The V gene is TRBV6-5, the J gene TRBJ2-7, with TRBD1 matching 7 bases. CDR1 MNHEY and CDR2 SVGAGI come from the germline V gene. This CDR3 is 14 amino acids long. The V gene end was trimmed by 6 bases and the J gene end by 2 bases; junction bases not matched to a gene: 7.

The chain recombines TRBV2 with TRBJ1-5, with D hard to call. V lost 6 bases and J 7 bases, leaving 13 bases between the germline ends. The CDR3 has 13 amino acids. Germline values: CDR1 SNHLY, CDR2 FYNNEI. The DNA for the CDR3 is TGTGCCAGCAGCGGGAGGCTAGGACAGCCCCAGCATTTT. It encodes CASSGRLGQPQHF.

This chain's CDR3 is CAVDSYEQYF. The CDR3 DNA is TGTGCCGTGGACTCCTACGAGCAGTACTTC. The rearrangement links TRBV7-9 to TRBJ2-7; unclear D gene. Germline-derived CDR1 and CDR2 are SEHNR and FQNEAQ (reference sequence). The CDR3 is 10 amino acids. V was shortened by 11 bases and J by 0 bases, with 5 bases between the two germline ends.

The chain has TRBV28 and TRBJ1-2; D unresolved. Between the trimmed V and J ends, which lost 7 bases and 0 bases, there was a span of 3 bases. Germline assignment: CDR1 MDHEN and CDR2 SYDVKM. The CDR3 extends over 11 amino acids. For the CDR3, the DNA is TGTGCCAGCACGGCTAACTATGGCTACACCTTC. This gives the protein CASTANYGYTF.

J is TRBJ2-2 and V is TRBV5-1; no definite D call. CDR1 SGHRS and CDR2 YFSETQ come from the germline V gene. CDR3 size: 13 residues. V was pared by 4 bases and J by 1 base, with 5 bases between. The chain's CDR3 is CASSLGNTGELFF. The DNA for the CDR3 is TGCGCCAGCAGCCTGGGGAACACCGGGGAGCTGTTTTTT.

This clone was seen a single time. The chain links TRBV6-5 to TRBJ1-1, with D maybe TRBD1 (5 bases). The CDR3 runs 12 residues. The germline CDR1 and CDR2 sequences are MNHEY and SVGAGI. The V and J ends lost 6 bases and 1 base respectively, with 6 bases between them. CDR3 in DNA: TGTGCCAGCAGGGGACCGAACACTGAAGCTTTCTTT. Amino acids: CASRGPNTEAFF.

CDR3 residues: CATPGGGRTEAFF. The CDR3 bases are TGCGCCACCCCGGGAGGGGGGAGAACTGAAGCTTTCTTT. The rearrangement links TRBV10-1 to TRBJ1-1; D is possibly TRBD1 (6 bases). The CDR3 totals 13 residues. The germline V gene encodes CDR1 WNHNN and CDR2 SYGVQD (reference sequence). V was pared by 10 bases and J by 5 bases, with 17 bases between.

This clone has more than one count but fewer than ten. J is TRBJ1-1 and V is TRBV5-1; the D gene is possibly TRBD1 (6 bases). The CDR3 contains 15 residues. Germline CDR1 SGHRS, CDR2 YFSETQ. V gave up 4 bases and J gave up 4 bases, with 17 bases separating them. DNA for the CDR3: TGCGCCAGCAGCCCACGGACAGCGGGGACCACTGAAGCTTTCTTT. The encoded protein is CASSPRTAGTTEAFF.

This clone was found once. This chain links TRBV2 with TRBJ2-7; 8 nucleotides match TRBD1. The CDR3 sequence is 15 residues long. Looked up from germline, CDR1 is SNHLY and CDR2 is FYNNEI. The ends lost 6 bases at V and 2 bases at J; junction bases unmatched: 9. As DNA, the CDR3 is TGTGCCAGCAGGCAAACCGGGACAGGAGCCTACGAGCAGTACTTC. It codes for CASRQTGTGAYEQYF.

This chain links TRBV7-2 with TRBJ2-1; no clear D gene. The CDR3 is made up of 16 amino acids. V was shortened by 1 base and J by 3 bases, with 13 bases between the two germline ends. From germline, CDR1 is SGHTA and CDR2 FQGNSA. CDR3 nucleotides: TGTGCCAGCAGCTTAGACGTCACCCGGATCTACAATGAGCAGTTCTTC. It codes for CASSLDVTRIYNEQFF.

V is TRBV20-1 and J is TRBJ2-1; no clear D gene. CDR3 size: 9 residues. Germline V gene sequence: CDR1 DFQATT, CDR2 SNEGSKA (reference sequence). V was shortened by 6 bases and J by 10 bases, with 7 bases between the two germline ends. The CDR3 sequence is CSASTEQFF. CDR3 nucleotides: TGCAGTGCCAGTACCGAGCAGTTCTTC.

The chain combines TRBV7-3 with TRBJ2-2; D tentatively fits TRBD1 or TRBD2 (5 bases each). The CDR3 loop spans 16 amino acids. CDR1 and CDR2 from the germline V gene are SGHTA and FQGTGA. Trimming stripped 5 bases from V and 1 base from J, with 14 bases between. The CDR3 reads CASSPVGTVNTGELFF. Here the CDR3 DNA reads TGTGCCAGCAGCCCGGTTGGGACGGTGAACACCGGGGAGCTGTTTTTT.

The chain is built from TRBV2 and TRBJ2-2; D is unclear. The germline V and J ends were trimmed by 2 bases and 4 bases, with 14 bases remaining between them. CDR3 length: 16 residues. Germline V gives CDR1 SNHLY, CDR2 FYNNEI. The CDR3 here is CASSEQASPSTGELFF. CDR3 DNA: TGTGCCAGCAGTGAACAGGCAAGCCCGAGCACCGGGGAGCTGTTTTTT.